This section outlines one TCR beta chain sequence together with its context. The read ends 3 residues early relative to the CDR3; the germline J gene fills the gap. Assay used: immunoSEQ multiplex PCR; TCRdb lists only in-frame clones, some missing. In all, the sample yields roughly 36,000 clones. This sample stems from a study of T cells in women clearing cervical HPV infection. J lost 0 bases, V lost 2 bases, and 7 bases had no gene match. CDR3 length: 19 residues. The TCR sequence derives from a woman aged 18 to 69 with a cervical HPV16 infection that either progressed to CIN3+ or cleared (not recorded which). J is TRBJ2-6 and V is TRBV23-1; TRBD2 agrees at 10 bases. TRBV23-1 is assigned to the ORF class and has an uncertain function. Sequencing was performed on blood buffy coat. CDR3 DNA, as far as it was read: TGCGCCAGCAGTCAAAGGGGAGCGGGAGGGAGCTCTGGGGCCAACGTC. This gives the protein CASSQRGAGGSSGANV. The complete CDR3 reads CASSQRGAGGSSGANVLTF.